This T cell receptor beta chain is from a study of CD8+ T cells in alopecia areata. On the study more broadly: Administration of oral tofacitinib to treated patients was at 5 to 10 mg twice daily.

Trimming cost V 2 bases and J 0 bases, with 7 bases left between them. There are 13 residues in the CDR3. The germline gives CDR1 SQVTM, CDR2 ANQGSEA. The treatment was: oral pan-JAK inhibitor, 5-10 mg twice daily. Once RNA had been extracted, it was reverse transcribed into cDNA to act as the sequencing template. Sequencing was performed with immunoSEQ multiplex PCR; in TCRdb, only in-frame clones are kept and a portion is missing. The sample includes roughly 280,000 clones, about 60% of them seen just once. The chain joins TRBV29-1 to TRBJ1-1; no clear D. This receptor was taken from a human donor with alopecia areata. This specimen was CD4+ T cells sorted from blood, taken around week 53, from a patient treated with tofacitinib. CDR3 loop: CSVERVMNTEAFF. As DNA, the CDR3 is TGCAGCGTTGAACGGGTTATGAACACTGAAGCTTTCTTT. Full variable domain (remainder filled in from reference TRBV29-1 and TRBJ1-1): SAVISQKPSRDICQRGTSLTIQCQVDSQVTMMFWYRQQPGQSLTLIATANQGSEATYESGFVIDKFPISRPNLTFSTLTVSNMSPEDSSIYLCSVERVMNTEAFFGQGTRLTVV.